This record looks at one T cell receptor beta chain sequence and its context. The antigen is not known. This sample is part of a study of blood T cells in healthy people across ages. The study, taken as a whole, reports: Researchers report that TCR beta diversity correlated strongly with naive T cell percentage.

A second PCR of 7 to 11 cycles used a sample-barcoded 5' primer and a J-beta primer mix. The yield of each sample was at least 2.5 million CDR3-containing paired-end reads. TCRdb called the 5' RACE reads again in MiXCR, with one record for every CDR3 protein. The sample shows roughly 800,000 distinct CDR3 sequences, around 25% of them seen only once. This sample was also put to use in a study of T cells of mothers and their children. This second study says: For cDNA synthesis, the complete extracted RNA was used (1.5 ug per 15 ul). Researchers report slightly higher, though non-significant, overlap in related mother-child pairs than in unrelated pairs.

The sequence came from a boy between 10 and 17 years old in good health. Sample: blood.

The CDR3 DNA sequence: TGTGCCAGCAGCCCGACTTTGATAGCGACTAATGAAAAACTGTTTTTT. Its translation: CASSPTLIATNEKLFF. The rearrangement joins TRBV6-8 to TRBJ1-4; D unclear. Trimming shortened V by 6 bases and J by 2 bases, and 16 bases separated the two germline ends. CDR1 is MNHGY, CDR2 SAAAGT, per germline. CDR3 length equals 16 residues.